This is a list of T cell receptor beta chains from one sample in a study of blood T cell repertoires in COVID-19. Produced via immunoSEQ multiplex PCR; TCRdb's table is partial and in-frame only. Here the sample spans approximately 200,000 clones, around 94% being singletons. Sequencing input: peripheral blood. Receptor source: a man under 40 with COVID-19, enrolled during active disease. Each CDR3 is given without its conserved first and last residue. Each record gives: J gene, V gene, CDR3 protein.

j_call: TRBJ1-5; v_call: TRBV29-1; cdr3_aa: SVGGQGDQPQH
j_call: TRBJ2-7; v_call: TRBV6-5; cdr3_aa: ASVAGGSYEQY
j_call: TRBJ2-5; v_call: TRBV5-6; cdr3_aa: ASSFVSQETQY
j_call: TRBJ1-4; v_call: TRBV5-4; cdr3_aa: ASSPTGARGEKLF
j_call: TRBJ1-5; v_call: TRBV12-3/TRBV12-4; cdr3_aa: ASSEVSNQPQH
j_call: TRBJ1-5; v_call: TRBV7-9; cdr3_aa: ASSSGQGSNQPQH
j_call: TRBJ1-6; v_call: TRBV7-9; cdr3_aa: ASSSGTGGRSSPLH
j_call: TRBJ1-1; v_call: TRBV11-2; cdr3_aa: ASSLVLRNTEAF
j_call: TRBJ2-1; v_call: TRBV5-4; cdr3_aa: ASSLGQDETNEQF
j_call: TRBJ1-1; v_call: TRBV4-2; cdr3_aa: ASSQATGLGTEAF
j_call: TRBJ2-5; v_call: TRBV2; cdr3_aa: ASSASETQY
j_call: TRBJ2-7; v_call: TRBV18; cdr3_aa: ASSPRQGADYEQY
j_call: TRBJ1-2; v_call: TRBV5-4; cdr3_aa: ASSLGGANYGYT
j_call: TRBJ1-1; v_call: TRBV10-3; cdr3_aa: AISESRGQGEAF
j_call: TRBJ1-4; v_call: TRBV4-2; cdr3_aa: ASSPREGGSEKLF
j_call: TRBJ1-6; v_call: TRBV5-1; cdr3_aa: ASSYGQGFYSPLH
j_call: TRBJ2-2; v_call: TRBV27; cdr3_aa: ASSTPRRGAGELF
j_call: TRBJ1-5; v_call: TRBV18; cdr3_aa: ASSLNRDSNQPQH
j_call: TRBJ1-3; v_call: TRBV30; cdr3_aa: AWSTRTGGSGNTIY
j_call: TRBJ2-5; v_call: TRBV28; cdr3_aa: ASSSLAGGGETQY
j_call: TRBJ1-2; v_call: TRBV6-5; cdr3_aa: ASRSTGGYGYT
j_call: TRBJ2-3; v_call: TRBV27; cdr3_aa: ASSSTGTSKFTDTQY
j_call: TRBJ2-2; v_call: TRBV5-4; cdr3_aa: ASSFKLGTGNTGELF
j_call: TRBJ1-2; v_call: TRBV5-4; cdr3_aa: ASSGRDRDGGYT
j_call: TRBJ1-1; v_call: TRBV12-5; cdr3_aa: ASRTGWNTEAF
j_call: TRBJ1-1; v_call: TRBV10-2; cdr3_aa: ASSTIWPKNTEAF
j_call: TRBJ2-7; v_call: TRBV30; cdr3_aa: AWSIPGTGFGSNEQY
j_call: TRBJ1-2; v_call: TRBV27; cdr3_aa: ASSPGDRGVGYGYT
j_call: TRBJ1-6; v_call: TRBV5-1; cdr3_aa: ASSLTIGTGNEALH
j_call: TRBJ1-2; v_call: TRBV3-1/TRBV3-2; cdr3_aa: ASSRDTYGYT
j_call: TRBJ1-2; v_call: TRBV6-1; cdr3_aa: ASSEYGDRSNYGYT
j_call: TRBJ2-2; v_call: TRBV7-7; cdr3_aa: ASSPEDRVGTGELF
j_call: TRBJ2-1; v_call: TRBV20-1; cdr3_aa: SASYRADEQF
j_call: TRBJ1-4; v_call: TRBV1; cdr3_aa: TSSSYLNEKLF
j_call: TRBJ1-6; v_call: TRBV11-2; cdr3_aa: ASSVGGGEISRLH
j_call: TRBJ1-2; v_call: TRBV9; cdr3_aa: ASSLTLYPGDYGYT
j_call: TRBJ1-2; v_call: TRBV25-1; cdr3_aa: ASSPGANGYT
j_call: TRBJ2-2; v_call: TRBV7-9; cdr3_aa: ASRPGNTGELF
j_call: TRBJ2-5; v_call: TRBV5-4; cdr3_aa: ASTTGGQETQY
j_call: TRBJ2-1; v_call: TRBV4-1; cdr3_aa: ASSPPGTGVVQF
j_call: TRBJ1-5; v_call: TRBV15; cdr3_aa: ATSAHRGWSNQPQH
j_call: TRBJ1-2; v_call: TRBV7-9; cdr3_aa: ASSLASGDRPGDYGYT
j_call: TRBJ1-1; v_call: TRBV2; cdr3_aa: ASSVEGAEAF
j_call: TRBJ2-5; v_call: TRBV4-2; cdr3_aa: ASSQDLRAEQETQY
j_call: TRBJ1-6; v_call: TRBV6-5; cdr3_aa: ASSYIRVGNSPLH
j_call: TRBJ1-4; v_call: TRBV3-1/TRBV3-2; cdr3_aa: ASSQFGTGNEKLF